The 14 T cell receptor beta chains below all came from one sample that was sequenced in a study of T cell responses to AZD1222 COVID-19 vaccine. Assay used: immunoSEQ multiplex PCR; TCRdb lists only in-frame clones, some missing. This table has about 99,000 clones, around nine tenths appearing once. The sequencing here drew on peripheral blood, taken on day 0 of AZD1222 vaccination. These receptors were taken from an adult in good health.

CDR3 DNA: TGTGCCAGTAGTCGGACGGTCTCTAACTATGGCTACACCTTC. Translation gives CASSRTVSNYGYTF. The chain has TRBV6-5 and TRBJ1-2, with D unclear. CDR3 length: 14 residues. Germline CDR1 is MNHEY and CDR2 is SVGAGI. V was clipped by 9 bases and J by 0 bases, with 14 bases between them.

The rearrangement joins TRBV6-2 or TRBV6-3 to TRBJ2-1; D possibly corresponds to TRBD2 (7 bases). This CDR3 has 15 amino acids. With 6 bases removed from V and 6 bases from J, the gap between germline ends came to 18 bases. CDR1 is MNHEY and CDR2 is SVGEGT in the germline V gene. The CDR3, as DNA: TGTGCCAGCAGCCTCTTAGGGGGGGGGATCAATGAGCAGTTCTTC. Its protein product is CASSLLGGGINEQFF.

This clone showed up just a few times. CDR3 protein: CASSLSPMDRATRGNTIYF. The CDR3, as DNA: TGTGCCAGCAGCTTATCTCCAATGGACAGGGCAACGCGTGGAAACACCATATATTTT. V and J are TRBV7-2 and TRBJ1-3, with 8 nucleotides matching TRBD1. This CDR3 has 19 amino acids. After removal of 2 bases from V and 3 bases from J, the junction contained 15 bases not matched to a gene. Germline-derived CDR1 and CDR2 are SGHTA and FQGNSA.

J is TRBJ1-1 and V is TRBV5-5, with D perhaps TRBD1 (5 bases). The germline CDR1 and CDR2 sequences are SGHKS and YYEKEE (reference sequence). V gave up 2 bases and J gave up 0 bases, with 11 bases separating them. CDR3 length: 15 residues. The CDR3 spells CASSFVPGLNTEAFF. In DNA form, the CDR3 reads TGTGCCAGCAGCTTTGTTCCGGGGCTGAACACTGAAGCTTTCTTT. Full variable domain (missing parts from reference TRBV5-5 and TRBJ1-1): DAGVTQSPTHLIKTRGQQVTLRCSPISGHKSVSWYQQVLGQGPQFIFQYYEKEERGRGNFPDRFSARQFPNYSSELNVNALLLGDSALYLCASSFVPGLNTEAFFGQGTRLTVV.

The genes are TRBV6-4 and TRBJ2-3; possibly TRBD1 for D (5 bases). The ends were cut back, 2 bases at V and 1 base at J, with 7 bases in the middle. The CDR3 contains 14 residues. Germline CDR1 reads MRHNA; CDR2 reads SNTAGT. Here the CDR3 reads CASSDSRGTDTQYF. CDR3 DNA sequence: TGTGCCAGCAGTGACAGCAGGGGCACAGATACGCAGTATTTT.

This chain connects TRBV10-3 to TRBJ1-6; D ambiguous. Germline CDR1 reads ENHRY; CDR2 reads SYGVKD. V was trimmed by 0 bases and J by 7 bases, leaving 10 bases between them. The CDR3 length is 15 residues. Here the CDR3 reads CAISESSRQNSPLHF. CDR3 sequence (DNA): TGTGCCATCAGTGAGTCGAGCAGGCAAAATTCACCCCTCCACTTT.

The chain couples TRBV11-3 to TRBJ2-7; possibly TRBD1 for D (5 bases). Germline loops: CDR1 SGHNT, CDR2 YENEEA. The ends were cut back, 3 bases at V and 0 bases at J, with 6 bases in the middle. This CDR3 is built from 13 residues. The CDR3 DNA is TGTGCCAGCAGCTTGGACAACTCCTACGAGCAGTACTTC. It specifies CASSLDNSYEQYF.

This clone was found once. CDR3 in amino acids: CASGPTSPYNEQFF. In DNA form, the CDR3 reads TGTGCTAGTGGACCTACTAGTCCCTACAATGAGCAGTTCTTC. The chain carries TRBV12-5 and TRBJ2-1; D is possibly TRBD2 (5 bases). Germline lookup yields CDR1 LGHNT and CDR2 FRNRAP. This CDR3 is 14 amino acids long. V was pared by 6 bases and J by 2 bases, with 11 bases between.

The CDR3 sequence: CASSLRTSGVNTGELFF. CDR3 DNA sequence: TGCGCCAGCAGCTTACGGACTAGCGGAGTGAACACCGGGGAGCTGTTTTTT. The chain has TRBV4-1 and TRBJ2-2, with TRBD2 matching over 10 bases. This CDR3 spans 17 amino acids. The trim removed 5 bases at V and 1 base at J, leaving 7 bases unmatched. Germline loops: CDR1 MGHRA, CDR2 YSYEKL.

V gene TRBV11-2 combines with J gene TRBJ1-3; 7 nucleotides align to TRBD1. Germline V gene data show CDR1 as SGHAT and CDR2 as FQNNGV. This CDR3 region has 16 residues. With 7 bases clipped from V and 0 bases from J, the junction kept 9 bases outside the gene matches. The CDR3 DNA sequence: TGTGCCAGCAACTTCCCAGGGGGGAGCTCTGGAAACACCATATATTTT. It yields the protein CASNFPGGSSGNTIYF.

This clone was counted once. This chain joins TRBV6-1 and TRBJ1-2, with D tentatively TRBD1 (6 bases). The CDR3 totals 16 residues. The germline gives CDR1 MNHNS, CDR2 SASEGT. V lost 0 bases, J lost 4 bases, and 15 bases lay in between. CDR3 loop: CASSEAHREGGYGYTF. The CDR3 DNA reads as TGTGCCAGCAGTGAAGCACACAGGGAGGGAGGCTATGGCTACACCTTC.

The chain uses TRBV4-1 and TRBJ2-5, with 8 bases identical to TRBD2. Losses at the gene ends were 1 base for V and 4 bases for J; bases not matched to a gene: 8. The germline CDR1 and CDR2 sequences are MGHRA and YSYEKL. The CDR3 length is 16 residues. The CDR3 region has the DNA TGCGCCAGCAGCCAAGCGAGAGCGGGAGACGGAGAGACCCAGTACTTC. It specifies CASSQARAGDGETQYF.

V gene TRBV10-1 combines with J gene TRBJ1-5; D is undetermined. CDR1 WNHNN and CDR2 SYGVQD come from the germline V gene (reference sequence). V was cut by 6 bases and J by 8 bases, with 5 bases left in between. There are 10 residues in the CDR3. CDR3: CASSVKPQHF. The CDR3 nucleotides are TGCGCCAGCAGCGTCAAGCCCCAGCATTTT.

Concerning this clone: One end of the junction fails to match germline, which may point to a read error. This rearrangement joins TRBV23-1 to TRBJ1-1; no clear D gene. TRBV23-1 is designated an ORF whose function remains uncertain. The CDR3 has 14 amino acids. CDR3 region: CAGSQSVRNTEAFF. CDR3 nucleotide sequence: TGCGCCGGCAGTCAATCGGTTAGGAACACTGAAGCTTTCTTT.